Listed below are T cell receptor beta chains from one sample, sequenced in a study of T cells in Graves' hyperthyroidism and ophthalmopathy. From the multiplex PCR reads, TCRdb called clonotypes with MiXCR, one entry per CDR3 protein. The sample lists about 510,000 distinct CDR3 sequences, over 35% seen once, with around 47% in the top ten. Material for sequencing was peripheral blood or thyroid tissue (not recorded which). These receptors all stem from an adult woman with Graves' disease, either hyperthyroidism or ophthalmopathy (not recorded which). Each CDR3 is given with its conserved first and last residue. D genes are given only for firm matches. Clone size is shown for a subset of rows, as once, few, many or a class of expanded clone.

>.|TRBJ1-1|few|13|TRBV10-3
TGTGCCATCAGTTCCCTACGGCTCACTGAAGCTTTCTTT
CAISSLRLTEAFF
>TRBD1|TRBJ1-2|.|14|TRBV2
TGTGCCAGCCAGGGACGGACAGGTAGTGGGGGCTACACCTTC
CASQGRTGSGGYTF
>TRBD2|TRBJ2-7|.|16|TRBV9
TGTGCCAGCAGCGTAGATCCGGCGGGAGGGCAGAACGAGCAGTACTTC
CASSVDPAGGQNEQYF
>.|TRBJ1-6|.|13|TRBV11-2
TGTGCCAGCAGCTTGGAAGGGATTTCACCCCTCCACTTT
CASSLEGISPLHF
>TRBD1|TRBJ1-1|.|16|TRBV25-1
TGTGCCAGCATCTCCGGGACAGGGGTCATGAACACTGAAGCTTTCTTT
CASISGTGVMNTEAFF
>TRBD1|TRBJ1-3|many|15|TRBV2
TGTGCCAGCAGCGCCCGGGACAGGGAGGGAAACACCATATATTTT
CASSARDREGNTIYF
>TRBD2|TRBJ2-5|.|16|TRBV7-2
TGTGCCAGCAGCTCTCCGGGACTAGCCCGAGGAGAGACCCAGTACTTC
CASSSPGLARGETQYF
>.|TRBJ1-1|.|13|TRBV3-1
TGTGCCAGCGGAACCGGCGGGAACACTGAAGCTTTCTTT
CASGTGGNTEAFF
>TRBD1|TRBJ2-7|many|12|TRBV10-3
TGTGCCATCGCGTGGGACAGCTACGAGCAGTACTTC
CAIAWDSYEQYF
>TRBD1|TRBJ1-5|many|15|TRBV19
TGTGCCAGTAGTCTCCTCGGGACAGGTTATCAGCCCCAGCATTTT
CASSLLGTGYQPQHF
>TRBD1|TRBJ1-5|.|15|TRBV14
TGTGCCAGCAGCCAGGGACAGGGGGAGGGACAGCCCCAGCATTTT
CASSQGQGEGQPQHF
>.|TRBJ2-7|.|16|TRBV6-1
TGTGCCAGCAGTGAACCTCCTAGGCTAAGCTCCTACGAGCAGTACTTC
CASSEPPRLSSYEQYF
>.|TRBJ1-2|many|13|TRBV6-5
TGTGCCAGCAGAATCAACAACTACTATGGCTACACCTTC
CASRINNYYGYTF
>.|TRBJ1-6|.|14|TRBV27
TGTGCCAGCAGTTTAAGACAGTCGGATTCACCCCTCCACTTT
CASSLRQSDSPLHF
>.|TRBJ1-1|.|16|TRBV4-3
TGCGCCAGCAGCCAAGATTTTACAGGGTGGAACACTGAAGCTTTCTTT
CASSQDFTGWNTEAFF
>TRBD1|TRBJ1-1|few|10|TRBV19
TGTGCCAGTAAGGAGGGGGCGGCTTTCTTT
CASKEGAAFF
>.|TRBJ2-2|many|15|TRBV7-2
TGTGCCAGCAGCTTAAATCAGGGTTCCACCGGGGAGCTGTTTTTT
CASSLNQGSTGELFF
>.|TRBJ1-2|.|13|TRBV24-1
TGTGCCACCGCTGGACGGGGAGATTATGGCTACACCTTC
CATAGRGDYGYTF
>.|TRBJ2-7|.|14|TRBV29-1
TGCAGCGTTGATAGTGCGGGAACAGTGTACGAGCAGTACTTC
CSVDSAGTVYEQYF
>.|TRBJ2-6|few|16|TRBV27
TGTGCCAGCAGACGAACAGGAAACTCTGGGGCCAACGTCCTGACTTTC
CASRRTGNSGANVLTF
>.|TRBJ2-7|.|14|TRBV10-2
TGCGCCAGCAGTGACGAGGGGGTCTTTTACGAGCAGTACTTC
CASSDEGVFYEQYF
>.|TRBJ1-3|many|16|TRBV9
TGTGCCAGCAGCAGTAGGGGGGACAACTCTGGAAACACCATATATTTT
CASSSRGDNSGNTIYF
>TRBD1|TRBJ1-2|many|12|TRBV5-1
TGCGCCAGCAGCTGGGGGACAGGGGACTACACCTTC
CASSWGTGDYTF
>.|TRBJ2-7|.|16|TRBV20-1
TGCAGTGCTAGTTCGACATCGACCGGAAATCCCTACGAGCAGTACTTC
CSASSTSTGNPYEQYF
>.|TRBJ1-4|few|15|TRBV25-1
TGTGCCAGCGGATCCGTAGTTGCAACTAATGAAAAACTGTTTTTT
CASGSVVATNEKLFF
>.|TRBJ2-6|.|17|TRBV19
TGTGCCAGTAGTATCGTGGTGGGGGGCTCTGGGGCCAACGTCCTGACTTTC
CASSIVVGGSGANVLTF
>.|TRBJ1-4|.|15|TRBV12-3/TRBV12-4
TGTGCCAGCAGCCCAACAGGGCCCGGAACCGAAAAACTGTTTTTT
CASSPTGPGTEKLFF
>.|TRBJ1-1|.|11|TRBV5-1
TGCGCCAGCAGCCCGGGGACGGATGCTTTCTTT
CASSPGTDAFF
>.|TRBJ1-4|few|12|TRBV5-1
TGTGCCAGCAGCGTACAGGGTGAAAAACTGTTTTTT
CASSVQGEKLFF
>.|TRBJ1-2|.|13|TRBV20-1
TGCAGTGCCCCCTTTGATCTGATGAGTGGCTACACCTTC
CSAPFDLMSGYTF
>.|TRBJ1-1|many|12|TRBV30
TGTGCCTGGACGGTCCGGGGCACTGAAGCTTTCTTT
CAWTVRGTEAFF
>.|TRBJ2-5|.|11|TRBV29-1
TGCAGCGTCTTTCAGTCAGAGACCCAGTACTTC
CSVFQSETQYF
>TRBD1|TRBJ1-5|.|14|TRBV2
TGTGCCAGCCACCAGGGGGCTCGAGATCAGCCCCAGCATTTT
CASHQGARDQPQHF
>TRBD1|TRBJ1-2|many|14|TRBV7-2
TGTGCCAGCAGCTTAGGTACAGGGGTTCGTGGCTACACCTTC
CASSLGTGVRGYTF
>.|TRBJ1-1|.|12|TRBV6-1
TGTGCCAGCAGGGTTTCTGGCACTGAAGCTTTCTTT
CASRVSGTEAFF
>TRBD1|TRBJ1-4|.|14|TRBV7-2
TGTGCCAGCAGCTTGGAGACAGGGGGCGAAAAACTGTTTTTT
CASSLETGGEKLFF
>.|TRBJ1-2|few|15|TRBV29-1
TGCAGCGTTGGGTACACGATGTCTGATAACAGGGGCTACACCTTC
CSVGYTMSDNRGYTF
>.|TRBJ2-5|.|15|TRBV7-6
TGTGCCAGCAGCTTAGCTCTGGGGAACAATCAGCCCCAGTACTTC
CASSLALGNNQPQYF
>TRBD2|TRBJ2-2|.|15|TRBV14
TGTGCCAGCAGCCGCGGGAGGGCCAACACCGGGGAGCTGTTTTTT
CASSRGRANTGELFF
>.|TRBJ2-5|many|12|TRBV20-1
TGCAGTGCTAGAGATCCGGGGACGGGCAATTACTTC
CSARDPGTGNYF
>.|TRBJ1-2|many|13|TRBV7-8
TGTGCCAGCAGCCCCAGAATTAACTATGGCTACACCTTC
CASSPRINYGYTF
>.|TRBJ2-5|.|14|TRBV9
TGTGCCAGCAGCGTAGGCCGGGGGGCCCAGACCCAGTACTTC
CASSVGRGAQTQYF
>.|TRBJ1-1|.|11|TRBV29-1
TGCAGCGGAGGGTTGGACACTGAAGCTTTCTTT
CSGGLDTEAFF
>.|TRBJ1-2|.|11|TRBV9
TGTGCCAGCAGCACAGGGTCTGGAAACACCTTC
CASSTGSGNTF
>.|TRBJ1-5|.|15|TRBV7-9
TGTGCCAGCAGCTTAGGCCAGGGCGTTAATCAGCCCCAGCATTTT
CASSLGQGVNQPQHF
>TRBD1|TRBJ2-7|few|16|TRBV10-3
TGTGCCATCAGTGTGATTTCGGGACAGGGCTCCTACGAGCAGTACTTC
CAISVISGQGSYEQYF
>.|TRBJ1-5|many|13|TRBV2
TGTGCCAGCAGGGTGTACCCCAATCAGCCCCAGCATTTT
CASRVYPNQPQHF
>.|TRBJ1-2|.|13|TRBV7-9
TGTGCCAGCAGCTCCACATCAAGCTATGGCTACACCTTC
CASSSTSSYGYTF
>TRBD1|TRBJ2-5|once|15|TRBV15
TGTGCCACCAGCATACCTCGGACAGGTCAAGAGACCCAGTACTTC
CATSIPRTGQETQYF
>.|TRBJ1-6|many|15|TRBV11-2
TGTGCCAGCAGCCCGAGAGGGAGAGAGATTTCACCCCTCCACTTT
CASSPRGREISPLHF
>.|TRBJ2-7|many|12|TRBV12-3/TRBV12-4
TGTGCCAGCAGTTTAATGGGCTACGAGCAGTACTTC
CASSLMGYEQYF
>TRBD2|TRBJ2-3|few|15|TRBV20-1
TGCAGTGCTAAACGGACTAGCGGGAACCCAGATACGCAGTATTTT
CSAKRTSGNPDTQYF
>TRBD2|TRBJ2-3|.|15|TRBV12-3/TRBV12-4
TGTGCCAGCAGTTTTCAAGCGGGAGCGGGAGATACGCAGTATTTT
CASSFQAGAGDTQYF
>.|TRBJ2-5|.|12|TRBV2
TGTGCCAGCACCAAGACACTGGAGGCCCAGTACTTC
CASTKTLEAQYF
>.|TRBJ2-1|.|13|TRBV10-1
TGCGCCAGCAGTGAATGGCAGGGCGATGAGCAGTTCTTC
CASSEWQGDEQFF